This T cell receptor beta chain was obtained from a study of blood T cell repertoires in COVID-19. Study at large: Specimens from acute and convalescent COVID-19 originated in the United States, Italy and Spain. The cDNA or gDNA used as material had been derived from T cells, B-cell-depleted T cells, or PBMCs.

The junction had 7 bases not matched to a gene; V was cut back by 5 bases and J by 8 bases. The germline CDR1 and CDR2 sequences are SGHTA and FQGTGA. The CDR3 spans 13 residues. In the source study's methods: Estimation of nucleated cell counts relied on the amplification of reference gene primers. Assay: immunoSEQ multiplex PCR; the TCRdb copy retains only in-frame clones and omits some. That table is the source of V, J and clone size, and D and trimming were worked out from the DNA. Altogether about 250,000 clones are present, 70% to 90% being singletons, with the ten largest covering around 3%. V and J are TRBV7-3 and TRBJ1-2, with 8 bases identical to TRBD1. The sample consisted of peripheral blood. The TCR sequence derives from a man between 18 and 35 years old with active or convalescent COVID-19. Written as DNA, the CDR3 is TGTGCCAGCAGCCGAATTCAGGGGGCGGGCTACACCTTC. Protein sequence: CASSRIQGAGYTF.